Below are 24 T cell receptor beta chains sequenced from a single sample in a study of T cells in Graves' hyperthyroidism and ophthalmopathy. TCR beta CDR3 regions were amplified from RNA. Primed by the HTBI set, a first-round RT-PCR was run on the TCR CDR3. One entry per CDR3 protein results from TCRdb running MiXCR on the multiplex PCR reads. The table has some 580,000 distinct CDR3 sequences, 16% seen once. Sequenced material: blood. The receptors were sampled from a woman in her forties with Graves' ophthalmopathy.

This clonotype was detected many times. The chain has TRBV20-1 and TRBJ1-5; 7 positions match TRBD1. Losses at the gene ends were 6 bases for V and 6 bases for J; bases not matched to a gene: 8. Looked up from germline, CDR1 is DFQATT and CDR2 is SNEGSKA (reference sequence). The CDR3 contains 13 residues. The CDR3 DNA follows: TGCAGTGCGCCTACAGGGGTAGGTCAGCCCCAGCATTTT. Its translation is CSAPTGVGQPQHF.

This clonotype was seen many times. This chain links TRBV4-1 with TRBJ2-1, with 12 bases that match TRBD2. CDR1 and CDR2 (germline): MGHRA, YSYEKL. The trim removed 1 base at V and 0 bases at J, leaving 4 bases unmatched. The CDR3 runs 18 residues. This chain's CDR3 is CASSQGTTSGSSYNEQFF. CDR3 nucleotide sequence: TGCGCCAGCAGCCAAGGCACGACTAGCGGGAGCTCCTACAATGAGCAGTTCTTC.

This clonotype was recorded many times. This sequence joins TRBV2 and TRBJ1-2, with TRBD1 matching 7 bases. This CDR3 contains 14 residues. Germline assignment: CDR1 SNHLY and CDR2 FYNNEI. V shed 6 bases, J shed 4 bases, and the junction held 8 bases outside the gene matches. The CDR3, as DNA: TGTGCCAGCAGACCCACAGGGGAAGGCTATGGCTACACCTTC. This translates into CASRPTGEGYGYTF.

This sequence joins TRBV10-2 and TRBJ2-1, with D possibly being TRBD2 (7 bases). The V end lost 6 bases, the J end lost 7 bases, and 19 bases lay between the germline ends. The CDR3 covers 15 residues. Germline CDR1 and CDR2: WSHSY and SAAADI. Here the CDR3 DNA reads TGCGCCAGCAGGGCTCTCGAGGGGGGAGGGAATGAGCAGTTCTTC. It yields the protein CASRALEGGGNEQFF.

Ten or more counts support this clonotype. This chain connects TRBV11-2 to TRBJ2-7, with TRBD1 matching 9 bases. Germline CDR1 reads SGHAT; CDR2 reads FQNNGV. J lost 9 bases, V lost 4 bases, and 13 bases had no gene match. CDR3 length equals 15 residues. The CDR3, as DNA: TGTGCCAGCAGCTCAGAAACCGGGACAGGGCCCAGGCAGTACTTC. As protein: CASSSETGTGPRQYF.

This clonotype showed up many times. The rearrangement links TRBV12-3 or TRBV12-4 to TRBJ2-2; TRBD2 matches 9 bases. V shed 5 bases and J 4 bases; nucleotides not matched to a gene: 14. This CDR3 comprises 18 residues. CDR3 loop: CASSPLIAGDTSTGELFF. In DNA, the CDR3 is TGTGCCAGCAGTCCCCTAATAGCGGGAGATACTAGCACCGGGGAGCTGTTTTTT.

This clonotype was found a few times. V gene TRBV29-1 combines with J gene TRBJ2-1, with TRBD2 identical over 11 bases. CDR1 and CDR2 (germline): SQVTM, ANQGSEA. This CDR3 has 15 amino acids. The V segment lost 7 bases and the J segment 4 bases; nucleotides outside the gene matches: 9. For the CDR3, the DNA is TGCAGCGGGGGGGGAACTAGCGGGAGTTACAATGAGCAGTTCTTC. As protein: CSGGGTSGSYNEQFF.

This chain uses TRBV7-9 with TRBJ1-1; no reliable D call. Germline V gene data show CDR1 as SEHNR and CDR2 as FQNEAQ (reference sequence). CDR3 length: 14 amino acids. V lost 5 bases, J lost 1 base, and 11 bases lay in between. Here the CDR3 DNA reads TGTGCCAGCAGCACTACCAGCGGGAACACTGAAGCTTTCTTT. Protein: CASSTTSGNTEAFF.

This clonotype was recorded a few times. The chain uses TRBV7-2 and TRBJ1-1; no definite D call. In germline, CDR1 is SGHTA, CDR2 FQGNSA. This CDR3 is built from 14 residues. V was trimmed by 1 base and J by 0 bases, leaving 6 bases between them. CDR3 protein: CASSLVVMNTEAFF. The DNA for the CDR3 is TGTGCCAGCAGCTTAGTAGTCATGAACACTGAAGCTTTCTTT.

This clonotype was detected many times. This chain uses TRBV6-1 with TRBJ1-3; 8 bases align to TRBD1. After removal of 2 bases from V and 4 bases from J, the junction contained 7 bases not matched to a gene. The length of the CDR3 is 16 residues. The germline V gene encodes CDR1 MNHNS and CDR2 SASEGT. The CDR3 loop is CASSEFWTGQGNTIYF. CDR3 in DNA: TGTGCCAGCAGTGAATTCTGGACAGGGCAAGGAAACACCATATATTTT.

This clonotype was seen a single time. The rearrangement links TRBV15 to TRBJ1-4, with D perhaps TRBD1 (5 bases). CDR1 and CDR2 from the germline V gene are LNHNV and YYDKDF (reference sequence). This CDR3 has 14 residues. With 0 bases removed from V and 10 bases from J, the gap between germline ends came to 12 bases. CDR3 region: CATSRDLGVAKLFF. The CDR3 DNA sequence: TGTGCCACCAGCAGAGATTTAGGGGTTGCAAAACTGTTTTTT.

Comment on this clonotype: One end of the junction does not line up with germline, which may come from a read error. This chain joins TRBV7-7 and TRBJ2-5; the match to TRBD2 covers 10 bases. This CDR3 is built from 14 residues. The germline CDR1 and CDR2 sequences are SSHAT and FNYEAQ (reference sequence). The CDR3 DNA reads as TGTGCTAGCAGCTTCAGCGGGAGGGCCGAGACCCAGTACTTC. Amino acid sequence: CASSFSGRAETQYF.

This clonotype came up many times. The chain carries TRBV7-2 and TRBJ1-1; a possible D gene is TRBD1 (6 bases). Germline assignment: CDR1 SGHTA and CDR2 FQGNSA. The CDR3 covers 15 residues. V lost 2 bases and J lost 6, with 16 bases in between. CDR3 sequence: CASSLWGGPTSEAFF. DNA of the CDR3: TGTGCCAGCAGCTTATGGGGGGGGCCTACATCTGAAGCTTTCTTT.

J is TRBJ2-5 and V is TRBV5-1; TRBD1 might be the D (6 bases). This CDR3 is built from 17 residues. Trimming cost V 2 bases and J 2 bases, with 19 bases left between them. Germline lookup yields CDR1 SGHRS and CDR2 YFSETQ. CDR3 sequence reads: CASSLSGTREIQETQYF. CDR3 DNA: TGCGCCAGCAGCTTATCCGGGACAAGGGAAATACAAGAGACCCAGTACTTC.

This clonotype was seen many times. V gene TRBV24-1 combines with J gene TRBJ1-5, with 8 bases identical to TRBD1. CDR1 and CDR2 (germline): KGHDR, SFDVKD. The CDR3 has 14 residues. After removal of 9 bases from V and 3 bases from J, the junction contained 6 bases not matched to a gene. The CDR3 coding sequence is TGTGCCACCTCCGGGACAGGAATCAATCAGCCCCAGCATTTT. It yields the protein CATSGTGINQPQHF.

The genes are TRBV5-1 and TRBJ2-2, with D perhaps TRBD1 (5 bases). The CDR3 loop spans 16 amino acids. V lost 0 bases to trimming and J lost 6 bases, with 15 bases between them. Germline CDR1 and CDR2: SGHRS and YFSETQ. The CDR3 is CASSLDVGDVSGELFF. The CDR3 DNA sequence: TGCGCCAGCAGCTTGGATGTAGGGGATGTCTCCGGGGAGCTGTTTTTT.

In this sample, this clonotype turned up a few times. The chain carries TRBV19 and TRBJ1-5; tentative D call: TRBD1 (6 bases). CDR3 length: 17 amino acids. The germline V gene has CDR1 LNHDA and CDR2 SQIVND (reference sequence). Trimming left V 5 bases short and J 0 bases short, with 17 bases between. In DNA form, the CDR3 reads TGTGCCAGTAGTCCCAACCCAGGGGCGGTTAGCAATCAGCCCCAGCATTTT. Protein sequence: CASSPNPGAVSNQPQHF.

In this sample, this clonotype turned up many times. The chain is built from TRBV2 and TRBJ1-5, with 9 bases identical to TRBD1. From germline, CDR1 is SNHLY and CDR2 FYNNEI. The CDR3 length is 16 residues. Trimming cost V 3 bases and J 8 bases; bases outside gene matches: 11. CDR3 loop: CASSDNPGTGYKPQHF. The CDR3 bases are TGTGCCAGCAGTGATAACCCAGGGACAGGGTATAAGCCCCAGCATTTT.

This clonotype appeared many times. A junction boundary mismatches the germline segment, possibly from a read error. This chain uses TRBV5-1 with TRBJ1-1; tentatively, D is TRBD1 (5 bases). CDR3 length: 14 amino acids. Germline CDR1 is SGHRS and CDR2 is YFSETQ. The CDR3 here is CASSSGQLNTEAFF. The CDR3 DNA follows: TGTGCCAGCTCATCCGGACAACTTAACACTGAAGCTTTCTTT.

The chain employs TRBV29-1 and TRBJ2-2; TRBD1 matches 12 bases. The junction had 5 bases not matched to a gene; V was cut back by 0 bases and J by 6 bases. The CDR3 runs to 16 residues. The V gene's germline CDR1 is SQVTM and CDR2 ANQGSEA. The CDR3: CSVEDRDRGHPGELFF. For the CDR3, the DNA is TGCAGCGTTGAAGACCGGGACAGGGGGCACCCCGGGGAGCTGTTTTTT.

There are a few counts of this clonotype. V usage is TRBV10-3 and J usage is TRBJ2-5; 7 bases align to TRBD2. V trimming: 5 bases; J trimming: 4 bases; junction bases outside the gene matches: 7. There are 14 residues in the CDR3. Germline V gives CDR1 ENHRY, CDR2 SYGVKD. CDR3 residues: CAISPGEGLETQYF. The CDR3 region has the DNA TGTGCCATCAGTCCCGGGGAGGGGCTAGAGACCCAGTACTTC.

This clonotype was recorded at least ten times. The gene calls are TRBV2 and TRBJ2-2, with unresolved D. This CDR3 is 16 amino acids long. Deletions cut 10 bases from V and 6 bases from J, with 24 bases between. Germline lookup yields CDR1 SNHLY and CDR2 FYNNEI. The CDR3 DNA reads TGTGCCACGGCTAGAAATGGTGTAATTGCGTCCGGGGAGCTGTTTTTT. It codes for CATARNGVIASGELFF. Complete variable domain (other parts from reference TRBV2 and TRBJ2-2): EPEVTQTPSHQVTQMGQEVILRCVPISNHLYFYWYRQILGQKVEFLVSFYNNEISEKSEIFDDQFSVERPDGSNFTLKIRSTKLEDSAMYFCATARNGVIASGELFFGEGSRLTVL.

To note about this clonotype: Since a much larger clone is just one base distant, this may be a read error. This rearrangement joins TRBV2 to TRBJ2-7; 13 nucleotides agree with TRBD2. Trimming removed 7 bases from V and 2 bases from J; junction bases left unmatched: 2. Germline lookup yields CDR1 SNHLY and CDR2 FYNNEI. This CDR3 has 14 residues. Here the CDR3 reads CASIGTSGTYEQYF. In nucleotides, the CDR3 is TGTGCCAGCATTGGGACTAGCGGGACCTACGAGCAGTACTTC.

This chain connects TRBV6-2 or TRBV6-3 to TRBJ2-5, with 7 bases that match TRBD1. Germline values: CDR1 MNHEY, CDR2 SVGEGT. The ends lost 6 bases at V and 7 bases at J; junction bases unmatched: 11. CDR3 length equals 14 residues. In DNA form, the CDR3 reads TGTGCCAGCAGGAAACACAGGGGTGAGGGGACCCAGTACTTC. As protein: CASRKHRGEGTQYF.